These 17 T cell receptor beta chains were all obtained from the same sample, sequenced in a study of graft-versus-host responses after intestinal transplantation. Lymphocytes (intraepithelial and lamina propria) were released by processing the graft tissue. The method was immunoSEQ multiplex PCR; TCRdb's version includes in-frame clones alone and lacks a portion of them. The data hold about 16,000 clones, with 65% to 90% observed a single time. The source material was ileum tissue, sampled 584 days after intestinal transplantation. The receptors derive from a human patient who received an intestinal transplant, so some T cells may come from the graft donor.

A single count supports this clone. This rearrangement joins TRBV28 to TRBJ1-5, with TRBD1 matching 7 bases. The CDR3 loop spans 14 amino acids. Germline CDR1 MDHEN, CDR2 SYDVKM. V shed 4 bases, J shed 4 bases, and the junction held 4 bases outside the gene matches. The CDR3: CASSWDSVNQPQHF. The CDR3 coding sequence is TGTGCCAGCAGTTGGGACAGTGTGAATCAGCCCCAGCATTTT.

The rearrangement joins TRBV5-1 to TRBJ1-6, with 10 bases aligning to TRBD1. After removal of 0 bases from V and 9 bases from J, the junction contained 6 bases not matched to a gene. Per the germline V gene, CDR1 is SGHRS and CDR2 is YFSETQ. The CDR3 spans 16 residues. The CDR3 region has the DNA TGCGCCAGCAGCTTGGGGCAGACAGGGGGCAGTTCACCCCTCCACTTT. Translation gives CASSLGQTGGSSPLHF.

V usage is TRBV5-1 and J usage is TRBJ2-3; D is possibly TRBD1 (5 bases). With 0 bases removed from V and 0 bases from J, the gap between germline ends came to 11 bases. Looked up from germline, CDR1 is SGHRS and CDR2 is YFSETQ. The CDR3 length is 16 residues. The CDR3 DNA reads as TGCGCCAGCAGCTTGGGACAGCGAAAGAGCACAGATACGCAGTATTTT. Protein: CASSLGQRKSTDTQYF.

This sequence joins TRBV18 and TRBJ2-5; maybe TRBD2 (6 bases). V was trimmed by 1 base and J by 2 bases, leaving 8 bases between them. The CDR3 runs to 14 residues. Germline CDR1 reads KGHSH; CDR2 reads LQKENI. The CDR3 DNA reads TGTGCCAGCTCACCACGGGGACTTCAAGAGACCCAGTACTTC. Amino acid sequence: CASSPRGLQETQYF.

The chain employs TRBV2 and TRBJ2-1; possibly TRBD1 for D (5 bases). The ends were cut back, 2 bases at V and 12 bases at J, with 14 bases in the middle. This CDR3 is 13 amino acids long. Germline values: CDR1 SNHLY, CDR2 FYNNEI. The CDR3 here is CASSEHWQGWQFF. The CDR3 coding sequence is TGTGCCAGCAGTGAACATTGGCAGGGATGGCAGTTCTTC.

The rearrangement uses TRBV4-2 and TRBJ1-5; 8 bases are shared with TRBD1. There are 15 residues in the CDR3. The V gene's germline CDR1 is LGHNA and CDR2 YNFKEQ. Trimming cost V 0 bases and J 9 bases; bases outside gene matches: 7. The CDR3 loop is CASSQDTGGDWPQHF. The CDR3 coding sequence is TGTGCCAGCAGCCAAGATACAGGGGGGGATTGGCCCCAGCATTTT.

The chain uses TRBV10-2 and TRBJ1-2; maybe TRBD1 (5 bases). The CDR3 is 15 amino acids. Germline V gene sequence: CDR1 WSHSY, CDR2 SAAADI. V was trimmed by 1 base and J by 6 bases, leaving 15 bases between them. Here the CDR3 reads CASSELRTPIDGYTF. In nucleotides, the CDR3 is TGCGCCAGCAGTGAGTTACGGACACCCATCGATGGCTACACCTTC.

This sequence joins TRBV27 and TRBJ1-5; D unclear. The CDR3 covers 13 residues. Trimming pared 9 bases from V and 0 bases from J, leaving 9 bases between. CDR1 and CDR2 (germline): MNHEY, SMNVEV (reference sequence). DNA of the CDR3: TGTGCCAGTTCAACAAATAGCAATCAGCCCCAGCATTTT. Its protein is CASSTNSNQPQHF.

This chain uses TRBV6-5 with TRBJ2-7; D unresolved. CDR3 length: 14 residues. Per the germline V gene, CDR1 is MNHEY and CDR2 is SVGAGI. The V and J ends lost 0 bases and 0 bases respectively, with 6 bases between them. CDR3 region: CASSYSWSSYEQYF. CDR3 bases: TGTGCCAGCAGTTACTCCTGGAGCTCCTACGAGCAGTACTTC.

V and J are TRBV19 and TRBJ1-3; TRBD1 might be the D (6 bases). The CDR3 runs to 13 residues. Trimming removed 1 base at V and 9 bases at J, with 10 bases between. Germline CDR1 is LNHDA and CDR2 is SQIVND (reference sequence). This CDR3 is CASSIGGQLTIYF. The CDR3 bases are TGTGCCAGTAGTATAGGAGGACAGCTCACCATATATTTT.

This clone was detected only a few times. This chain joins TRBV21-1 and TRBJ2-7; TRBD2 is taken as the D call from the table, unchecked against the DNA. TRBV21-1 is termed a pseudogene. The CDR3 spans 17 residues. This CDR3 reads CASSKSDARGSPPEQYF. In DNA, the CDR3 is TGTGCCAGCAGCAAGTCTGATGCTCGGGGGTCCCCCCCCGAGCAGTACTTC.

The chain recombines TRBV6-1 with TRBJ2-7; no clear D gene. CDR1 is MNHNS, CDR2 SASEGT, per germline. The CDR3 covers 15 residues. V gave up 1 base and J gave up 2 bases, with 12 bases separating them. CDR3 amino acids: CASSEVVRGPYEQYF. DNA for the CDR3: TGTGCCAGCAGTGAAGTCGTTCGAGGACCCTACGAGCAGTACTTC.

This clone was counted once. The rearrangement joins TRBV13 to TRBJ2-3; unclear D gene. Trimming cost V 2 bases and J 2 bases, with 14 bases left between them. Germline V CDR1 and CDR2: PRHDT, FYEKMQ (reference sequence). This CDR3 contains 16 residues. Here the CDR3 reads CASSLYTARLTDTQYF. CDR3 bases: TGTGCCAGCAGCTTATACACGGCCAGGCTCACAGATACGCAGTATTTT. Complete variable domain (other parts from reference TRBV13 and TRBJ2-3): AAGVIQSPRHLIKEKRETATLKCYPIPRHDTVYWYQQGPGQDPQFLISFYEKMQSDKGSIPDRFSAQQFSDYHSELNMSSLELGDSALYFCASSLYTARLTDTQYFGPGTRLTVL.

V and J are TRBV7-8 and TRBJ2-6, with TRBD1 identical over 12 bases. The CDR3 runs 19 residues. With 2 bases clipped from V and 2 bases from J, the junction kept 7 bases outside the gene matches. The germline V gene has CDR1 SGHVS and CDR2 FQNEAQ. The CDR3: CASSLKGGTGGAGANVLTF. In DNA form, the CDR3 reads TGTGCCAGCAGCTTAAAAGGTGGGACAGGGGGCGCTGGGGCCAACGTCCTGACTTTC.

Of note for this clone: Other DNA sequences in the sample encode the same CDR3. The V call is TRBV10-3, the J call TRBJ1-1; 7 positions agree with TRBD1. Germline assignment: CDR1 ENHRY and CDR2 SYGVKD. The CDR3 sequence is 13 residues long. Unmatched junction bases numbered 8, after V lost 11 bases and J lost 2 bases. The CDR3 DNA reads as TGTGCCTTCGCGGACAGGCTTAACACTGAAGCTTTCTTT. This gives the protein CAFADRLNTEAFF.

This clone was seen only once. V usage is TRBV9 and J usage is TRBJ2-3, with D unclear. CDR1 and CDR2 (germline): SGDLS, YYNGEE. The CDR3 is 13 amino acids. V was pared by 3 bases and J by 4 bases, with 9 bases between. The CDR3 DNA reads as TGTGCCAGCAGCGCGGCCGGGCCAGATACGCAGTATTTT. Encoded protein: CASSAAGPDTQYF.

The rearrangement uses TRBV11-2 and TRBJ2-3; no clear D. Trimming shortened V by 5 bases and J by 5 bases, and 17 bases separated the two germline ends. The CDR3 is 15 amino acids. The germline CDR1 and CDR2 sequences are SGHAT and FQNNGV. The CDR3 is CASSLFNLWGDTQYF. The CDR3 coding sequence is TGTGCCAGCAGCCTATTTAATCTGTGGGGAGATACGCAGTATTTT.